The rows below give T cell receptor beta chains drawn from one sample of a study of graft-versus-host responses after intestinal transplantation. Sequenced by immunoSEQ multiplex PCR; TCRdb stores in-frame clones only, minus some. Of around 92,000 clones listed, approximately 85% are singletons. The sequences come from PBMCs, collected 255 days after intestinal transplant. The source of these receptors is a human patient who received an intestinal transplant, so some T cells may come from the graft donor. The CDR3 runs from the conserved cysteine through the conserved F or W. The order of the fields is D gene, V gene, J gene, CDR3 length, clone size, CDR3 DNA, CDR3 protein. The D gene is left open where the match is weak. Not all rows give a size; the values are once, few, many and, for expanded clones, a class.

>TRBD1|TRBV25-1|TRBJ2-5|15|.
TGTGCCAGCAGTGAAGTAGGGGGCCCTCAAGAGACCCAGTACTTC
CASSEVGGPQETQYF
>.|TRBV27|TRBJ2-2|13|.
TGTGCCAGCAGTCTAGGCCGGACCGGGGAGCTGTTTTTT
CASSLGRTGELFF
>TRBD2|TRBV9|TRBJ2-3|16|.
TGTGCCAGCAGCGCACAAGCGGGATACGGTCCAGATACGCAGTATTTT
CASSAQAGYGPDTQYF
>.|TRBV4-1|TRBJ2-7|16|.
TGCGCCAGCAGCCAATTCCCGGCTTCGGGCAACTACGAGCAGTACTTC
CASSQFPASGNYEQYF
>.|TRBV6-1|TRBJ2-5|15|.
TGTGCCAGCAGTGAAACCCCATACCGTGGAGAGACCCAGTACTTC
CASSETPYRGETQYF
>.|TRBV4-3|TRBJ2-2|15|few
TGCGCCAGCAGCCAAGAAGGCCGAATGACCGGGGAGCTGTTTTTT
CASSQEGRMTGELFF
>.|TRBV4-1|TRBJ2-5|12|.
TGCGCCAGCAGCCAAAGGGGGGGCCAACTGCACTTC
CASSQRGGQLHF
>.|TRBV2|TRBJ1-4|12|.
TGTGCCAGCAGTAATACAGGGGAAAAACTGTTTTTT
CASSNTGEKLFF
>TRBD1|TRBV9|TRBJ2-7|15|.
TGTGCCAGCAGCAGGTGGACAGGGAGCCCCTACGAGCAGTACTTC
CASSRWTGSPYEQYF
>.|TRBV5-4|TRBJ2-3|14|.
TGTGCCAGCAGCTTGGCAGCGAGCACAGATACGCAGTATTTT
CASSLAASTDTQYF
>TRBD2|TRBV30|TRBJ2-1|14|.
TGTGCCTGGATTGGCGGGGGAGCCTACAATGAGCAGTTCTTC
CAWIGGGAYNEQFF
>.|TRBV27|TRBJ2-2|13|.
TGTGCCAGCAGTTTTGGGGCTGGCGGGGAGCTGTTTTTT
CASSFGAGGELFF
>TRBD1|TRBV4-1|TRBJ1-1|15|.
TGCGCCAGCAGCCAAGACGATAGGACAGGGGTGGGAGCTTTCTTT
CASSQDDRTGVGAFF
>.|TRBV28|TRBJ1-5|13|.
TGTGCCAGCAGTTTGTTGGGCAATCAGCCCCAGCATTTT
CASSLLGNQPQHF
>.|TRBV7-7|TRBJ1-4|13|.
TGTGCTAGCAGCCCACGTCCTAATGAAAAACTGTTTTTT
CASSPRPNEKLFF
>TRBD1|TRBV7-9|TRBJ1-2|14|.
TGTGCCAGCAGCTTAGCGGACAGGGGTCGGGGCTACACCTTC
CASSLADRGRGYTF
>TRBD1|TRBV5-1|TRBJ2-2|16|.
TGCGCCAGCAGCAAGAGACAGGGGGCGAACACCGGGGAGCTGTTTTTT
CASSKRQGANTGELFF
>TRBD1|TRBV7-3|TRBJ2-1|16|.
TGTGCCAGCAGCTTAACCGGACAGGGTTGGAACAATGAGCAGTTCTTC
CASSLTGQGWNNEQFF
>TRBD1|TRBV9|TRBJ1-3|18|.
TGTGCCAGCAGCGTAGTGCCCGATGTAGGACAGGCTGGAAACACCATATATTTT
CASSVVPDVGQAGNTIYF
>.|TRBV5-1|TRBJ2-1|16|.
TGCGCCAGCAGCCCCCCTAGCGCCAGCTCCTACAATGAGCAGTTCTTC
CASSPPSASSYNEQFF
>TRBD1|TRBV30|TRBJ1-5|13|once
TGTGCCTGGAGTGGGACAGGGCATCAGCCCCAGCATTTT
CAWSGTGHQPQHF
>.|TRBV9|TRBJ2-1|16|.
TGTGCCAGCAGCGTAGCTGGGGGGGCCGCCTACAATGAGCAGTTCTTC
CASSVAGGAAYNEQFF
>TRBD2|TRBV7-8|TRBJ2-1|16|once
TGTGCCAGCAGCCCGACCCTAGCGGGAGAATCTAATGAGCAGTTCTTC
CASSPTLAGESNEQFF
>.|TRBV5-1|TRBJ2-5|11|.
TGCGCCAGCAGGGAGGCGGAGACCCAGTACTTC
CASREAETQYF
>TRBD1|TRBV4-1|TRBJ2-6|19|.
TGCGCCAGCAGCGAGCCAATCGACAGGGTCTCCCCCGGGGCCAACGTCCTGACTTTC
CASSEPIDRVSPGANVLTF
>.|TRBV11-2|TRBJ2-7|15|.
TGTGCCAGCAGCTTAGCGGCAGGGCAATTCTACGAGCAGTACTTC
CASSLAAGQFYEQYF
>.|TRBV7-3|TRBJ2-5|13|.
TGTGCCAGCAGCTTAAGCGGGAAAGAGACCCAGTACTTC
CASSLSGKETQYF
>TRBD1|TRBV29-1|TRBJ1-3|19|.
TGCAGCGTTGAAGATCGTCAAGGAACGGGACAGCCTTCTGGAAACACCATATATTTT
CSVEDRQGTGQPSGNTIYF
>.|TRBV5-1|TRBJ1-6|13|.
TGCGCCAGCAGCTGGGTATCTGGGTCACCCCTCCACTTT
CASSWVSGSPLHF
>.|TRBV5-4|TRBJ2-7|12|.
TGTGCCAGCAGCTTGTACTCCTACGAGCAGTACTTC
CASSLYSYEQYF
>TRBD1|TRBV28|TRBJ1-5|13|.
TGTGCCAGCAGTTACAGGGGGTATCAGCCCCAGCATTTT
CASSYRGYQPQHF
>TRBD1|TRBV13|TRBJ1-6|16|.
TGTGCCAGCAGCTTAGGATTCAGGGGGAATGGCGGACCCCTCCACTTT
CASSLGFRGNGGPLHF
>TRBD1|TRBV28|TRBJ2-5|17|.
TGTGCCAGCAGGTCGGGACAGGGGAGGTTTGGGGTCCAGACCCAGTACTTC
CASRSGQGRFGVQTQYF